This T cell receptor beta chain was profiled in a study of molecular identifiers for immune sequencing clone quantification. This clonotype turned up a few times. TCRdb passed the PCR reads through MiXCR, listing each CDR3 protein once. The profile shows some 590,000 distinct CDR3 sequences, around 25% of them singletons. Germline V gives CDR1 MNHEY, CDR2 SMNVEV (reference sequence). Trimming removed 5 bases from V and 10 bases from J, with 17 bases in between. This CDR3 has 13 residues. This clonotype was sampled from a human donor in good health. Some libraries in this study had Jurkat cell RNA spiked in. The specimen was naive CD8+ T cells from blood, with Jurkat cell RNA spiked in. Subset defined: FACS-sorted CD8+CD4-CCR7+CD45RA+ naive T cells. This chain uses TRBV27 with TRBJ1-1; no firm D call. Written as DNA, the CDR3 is TGTGCCAGCAGTCCTGGGCTCGTCTTTGGAGCTTTCTTT. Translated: CASSPGLVFGAFF.